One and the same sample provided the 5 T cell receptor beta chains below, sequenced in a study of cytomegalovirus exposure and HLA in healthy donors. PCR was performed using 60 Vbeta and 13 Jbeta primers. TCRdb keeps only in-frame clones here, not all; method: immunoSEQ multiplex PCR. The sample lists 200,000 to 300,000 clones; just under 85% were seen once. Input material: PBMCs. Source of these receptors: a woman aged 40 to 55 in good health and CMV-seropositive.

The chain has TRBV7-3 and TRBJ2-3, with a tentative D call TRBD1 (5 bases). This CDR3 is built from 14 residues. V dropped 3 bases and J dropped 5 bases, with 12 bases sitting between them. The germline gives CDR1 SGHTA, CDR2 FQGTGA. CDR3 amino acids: CASSLGLPIDTQYF. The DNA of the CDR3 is TGTGCCAGCAGCTTGGGGCTCCCCATAGATACGCAGTATTTT.

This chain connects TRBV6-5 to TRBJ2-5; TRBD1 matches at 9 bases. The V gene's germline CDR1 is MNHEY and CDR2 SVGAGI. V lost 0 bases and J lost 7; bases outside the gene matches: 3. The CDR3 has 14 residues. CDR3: CASSYSPDRGTQYF. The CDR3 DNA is TGTGCCAGCAGTTACTCTCCGGACAGGGGGACCCAGTACTTC.

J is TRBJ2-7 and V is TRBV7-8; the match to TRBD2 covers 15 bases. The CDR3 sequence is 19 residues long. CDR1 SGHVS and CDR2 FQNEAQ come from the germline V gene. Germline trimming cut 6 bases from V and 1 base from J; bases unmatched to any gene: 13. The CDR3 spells CASSPRTSGRAGGSYEQYF. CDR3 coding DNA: TGTGCCAGCAGTCCCCGGACTAGCGGGAGGGCAGGGGGTTCCTACGAGCAGTACTTC.

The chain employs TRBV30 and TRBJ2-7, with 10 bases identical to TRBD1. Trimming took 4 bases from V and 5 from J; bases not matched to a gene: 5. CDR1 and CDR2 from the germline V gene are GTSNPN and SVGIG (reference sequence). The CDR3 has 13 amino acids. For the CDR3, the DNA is TGTGCCTGGACACCGGGACAGGGGAACGAGCAGTACTTC. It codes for CAWTPGQGNEQYF. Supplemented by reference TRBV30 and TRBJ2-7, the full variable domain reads SQTIHQWPATLVQPVGSPLSLECTVEGTSNPNLYWYRQAAGRGLQLLFYSVGIGQISSEVPQNLSASRPQDRQFILSSKKLLLSDSGFYLCAWTPGQGNEQYFGPGTRLTVT.

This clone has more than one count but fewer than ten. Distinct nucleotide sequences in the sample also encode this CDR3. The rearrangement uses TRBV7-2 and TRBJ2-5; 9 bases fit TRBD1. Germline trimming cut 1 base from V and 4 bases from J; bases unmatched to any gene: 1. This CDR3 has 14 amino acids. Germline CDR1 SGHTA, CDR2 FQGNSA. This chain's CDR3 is CASSLDRGRETQYF. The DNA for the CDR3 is TGTGCCAGCAGCTTAGACAGGGGGCGAGAGACCCAGTACTTC.